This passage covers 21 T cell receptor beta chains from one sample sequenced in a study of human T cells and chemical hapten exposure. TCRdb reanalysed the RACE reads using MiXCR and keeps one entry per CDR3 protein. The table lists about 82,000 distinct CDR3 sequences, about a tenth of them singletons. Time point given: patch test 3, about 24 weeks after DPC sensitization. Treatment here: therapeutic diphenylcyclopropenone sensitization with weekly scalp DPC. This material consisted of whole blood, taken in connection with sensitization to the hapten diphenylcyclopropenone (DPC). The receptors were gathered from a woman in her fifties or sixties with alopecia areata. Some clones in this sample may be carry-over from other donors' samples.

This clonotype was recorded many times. CDR3 sequence (DNA): TGTGCCAGCAGCTTAGGGACAGCTGGGGCCAACGTCCTGACTTTC. Its protein product is CASSLGTAGANVLTF. The chain links TRBV11-1 to TRBJ2-6; D perhaps matches TRBD1 (6 bases). Trimming took 1 base from V and 2 from J, leaving 6 bases between them. CDR3 length: 15 residues. The V gene's germline CDR1 is SGHAT and CDR2 FQDESV (reference sequence).

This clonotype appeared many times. CDR3 nucleotide sequence: TGTGCCAGCGGGGTGAATCAGCCCCAGCATTTT. It encodes CASGVNQPQHF. The genes are TRBV2 and TRBJ1-5; D not resolved. V lost 8 bases, J lost 4 bases, and 6 bases lay in between. The CDR3 covers 11 residues. Looked up from germline, CDR1 is SNHLY and CDR2 is FYNNEI.

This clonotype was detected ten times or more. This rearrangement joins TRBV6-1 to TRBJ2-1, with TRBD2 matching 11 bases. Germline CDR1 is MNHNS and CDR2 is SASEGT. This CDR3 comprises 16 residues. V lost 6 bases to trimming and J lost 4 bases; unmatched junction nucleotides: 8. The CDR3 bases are TGTGCCAGCAGAGTACCCGGGACTAGCGGATACAATGAGCAGTTCTTC. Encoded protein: CASRVPGTSGYNEQFF.

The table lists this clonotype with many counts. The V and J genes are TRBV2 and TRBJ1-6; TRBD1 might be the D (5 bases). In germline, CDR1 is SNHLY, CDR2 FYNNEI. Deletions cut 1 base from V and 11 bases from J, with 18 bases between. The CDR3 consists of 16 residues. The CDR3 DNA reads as TGTGCCAGCAGTGAAGGGGCCTGGACACTACCGGCACCCCTCCACTTT. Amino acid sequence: CASSEGAWTLPAPLHF.

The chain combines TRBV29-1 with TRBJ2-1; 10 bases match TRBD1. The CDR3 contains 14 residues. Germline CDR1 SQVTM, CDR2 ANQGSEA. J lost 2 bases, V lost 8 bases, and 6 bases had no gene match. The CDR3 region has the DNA TGCAGCTCCACGACAGGGGGCGCCTACAATGAGCAGTTCTTC. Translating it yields CSSTTGGAYNEQFF.

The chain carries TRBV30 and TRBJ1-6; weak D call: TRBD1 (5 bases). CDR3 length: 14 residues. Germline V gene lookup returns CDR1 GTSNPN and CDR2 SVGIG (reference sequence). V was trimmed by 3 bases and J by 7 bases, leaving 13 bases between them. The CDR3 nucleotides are TGTGCCTGGAGGGGGACCGGACCCAATTCACCCCTCCACTTT. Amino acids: CAWRGTGPNSPLHF. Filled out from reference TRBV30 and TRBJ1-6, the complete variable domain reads SQTIHQWPATLVQPVGSPLSLECTVEGTSNPNLYWYRQAAGRGLQLLFYSVGIGQISSEVPQNLSASRPQDRQFILSSKKLLLSDSGFYLCAWRGTGPNSPLHFGNGTRLTVT.

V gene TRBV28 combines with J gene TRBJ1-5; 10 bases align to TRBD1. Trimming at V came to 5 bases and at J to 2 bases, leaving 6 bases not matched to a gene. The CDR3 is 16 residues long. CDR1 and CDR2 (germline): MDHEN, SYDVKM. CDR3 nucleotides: TGTGCCAGCAGTGAATACGGGACAGGGGGCAATCAGCCCCAGCATTTT. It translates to CASSEYGTGGNQPQHF.

The CDR3 loop is CASSLRGPWSYEQYF. As DNA, the CDR3 is TGTGCCAGCAGCTTACGAGGCCCGTGGAGCTACGAGCAGTACTTC. The chain couples TRBV7-2 to TRBJ2-7; D not resolved. There are 15 residues in the CDR3. The V gene's germline CDR1 is SGHTA and CDR2 FQGNSA. V was trimmed by 2 bases and J by 3 bases, leaving 14 bases between them. Full variable domain (outside the CDR3, taken from reference TRBV7-2 and TRBJ2-7): GAGVSQSPSNKVTEKGKDVELRCDPISGHTALYWYRQSLGQGLEFLIYFQGNSAPDKSGLPSDRFSAERTGGSVSTLTIQRTQQEDSAVYLCASSLRGPWSYEQYFGPGTRLTVT.

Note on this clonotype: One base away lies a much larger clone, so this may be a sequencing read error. The CDR3 sequence: CASSYSTRDQPQYF. In nucleotides, the CDR3 is TGTGCCAGCAGTTACTCGACCAGGGATCAGCCCCAGTATTTT. This chain joins TRBV6-2 or TRBV6-3 and TRBJ1-5; D possibly corresponds to TRBD1 (5 bases). The J call may be incorrect, as the DNA end agrees better with TRBJ2-3. This CDR3 has 14 amino acids. Germline loops: CDR1 MNHEY, CDR2 SVGEGT.

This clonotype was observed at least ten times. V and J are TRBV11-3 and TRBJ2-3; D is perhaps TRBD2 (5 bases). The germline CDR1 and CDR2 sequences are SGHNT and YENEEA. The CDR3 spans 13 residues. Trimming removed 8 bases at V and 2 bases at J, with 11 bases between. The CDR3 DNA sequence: TGTGCCAGCGGTGGGAGCAACACAGATACGCAGTATTTT. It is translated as CASGGSNTDTQYF.

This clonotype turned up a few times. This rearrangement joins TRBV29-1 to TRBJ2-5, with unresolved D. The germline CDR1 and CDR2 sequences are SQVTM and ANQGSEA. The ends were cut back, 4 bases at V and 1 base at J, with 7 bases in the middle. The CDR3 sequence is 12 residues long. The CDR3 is CSVAYSQETQYF. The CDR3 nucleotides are TGCAGCGTTGCATACAGCCAAGAGACCCAGTACTTC.

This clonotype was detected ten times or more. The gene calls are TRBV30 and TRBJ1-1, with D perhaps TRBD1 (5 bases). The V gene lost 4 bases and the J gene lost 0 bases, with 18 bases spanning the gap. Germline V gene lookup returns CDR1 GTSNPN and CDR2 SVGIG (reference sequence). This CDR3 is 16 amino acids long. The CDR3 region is CAWNGGLGWMNTEAFF. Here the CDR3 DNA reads TGTGCCTGGAACGGGGGACTGGGGTGGATGAACACTGAAGCTTTCTTT.

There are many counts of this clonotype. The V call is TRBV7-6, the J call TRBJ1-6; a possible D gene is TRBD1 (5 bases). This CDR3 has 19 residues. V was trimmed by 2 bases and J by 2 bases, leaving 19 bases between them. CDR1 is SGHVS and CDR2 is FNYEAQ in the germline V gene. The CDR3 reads CASSLTSPEGRAYNSPLHF. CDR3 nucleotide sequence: TGTGCCAGCAGCTTAACCTCCCCCGAGGGCAGGGCCTATAATTCACCCCTCCACTTT.

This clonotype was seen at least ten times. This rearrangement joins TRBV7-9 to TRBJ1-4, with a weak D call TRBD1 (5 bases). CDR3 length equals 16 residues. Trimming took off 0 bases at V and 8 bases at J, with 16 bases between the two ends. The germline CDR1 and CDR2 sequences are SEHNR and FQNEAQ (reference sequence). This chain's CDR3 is CASSLAPAGMREKLFF. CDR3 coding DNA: TGTGCCAGCAGCTTAGCGCCGGCAGGGATGAGGGAAAAACTGTTTTTT. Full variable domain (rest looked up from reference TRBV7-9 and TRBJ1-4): DTGVSQNPRHKITKRGQNVTFRCDPISEHNRLYWYRQTLGQGPEFLTYFQNEAQLEKSRLLSDRFSAERPKGSFSTLEIQRTEQGDSAMYLCASSLAPAGMREKLFFGSGTQLSVL.

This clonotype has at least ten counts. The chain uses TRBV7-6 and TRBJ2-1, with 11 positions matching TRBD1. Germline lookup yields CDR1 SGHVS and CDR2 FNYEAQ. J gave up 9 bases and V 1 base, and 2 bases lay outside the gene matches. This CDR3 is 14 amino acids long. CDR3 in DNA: TGTGCCAGCAGCTTAGGGACAGGGGGCACTGAGCAGTTCTTC. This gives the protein CASSLGTGGTEQFF.

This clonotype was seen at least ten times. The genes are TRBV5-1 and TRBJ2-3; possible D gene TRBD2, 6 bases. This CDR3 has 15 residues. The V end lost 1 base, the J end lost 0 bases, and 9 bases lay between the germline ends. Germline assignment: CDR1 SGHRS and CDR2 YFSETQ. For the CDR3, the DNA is TGCGCCAGCAGCTTGAGCAGCGGGAGCACAGATACGCAGTATTTT. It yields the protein CASSLSSGSTDTQYF. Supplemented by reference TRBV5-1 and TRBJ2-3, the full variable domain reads KAGVTQTPRYLIKTRGQQVTLSCSPISGHRSVSWYQQTPGQGLQFLFEYFSETQRNKGNFPGRFSGRQFSNSRSEMNVSTLELGDSALYLCASSLSSGSTDTQYFGPGTRLTVL.

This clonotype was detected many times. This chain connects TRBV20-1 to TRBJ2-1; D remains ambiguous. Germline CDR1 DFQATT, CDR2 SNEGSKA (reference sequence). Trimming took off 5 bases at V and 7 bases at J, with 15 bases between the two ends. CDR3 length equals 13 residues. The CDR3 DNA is TGCAGTGCTTGGAGCGTCTCCGATAATGAGCAGTTCTTC. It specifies CSAWSVSDNEQFF.

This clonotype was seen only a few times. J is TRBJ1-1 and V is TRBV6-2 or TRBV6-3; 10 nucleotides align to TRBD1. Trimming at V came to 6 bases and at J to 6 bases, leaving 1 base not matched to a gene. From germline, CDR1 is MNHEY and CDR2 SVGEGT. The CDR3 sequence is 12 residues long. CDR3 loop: CASRGTGAEAFF. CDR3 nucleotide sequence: TGTGCCAGCAGGGGGACAGGGGCTGAAGCTTTCTTT.

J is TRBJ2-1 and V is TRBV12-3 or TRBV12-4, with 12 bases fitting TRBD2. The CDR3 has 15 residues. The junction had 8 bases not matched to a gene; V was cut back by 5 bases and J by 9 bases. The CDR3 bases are TGTGCCAGCAGTCCCGCTAGCGGGAGGGCCACTGAGCAGTTCTTC. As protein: CASSPASGRATEQFF.

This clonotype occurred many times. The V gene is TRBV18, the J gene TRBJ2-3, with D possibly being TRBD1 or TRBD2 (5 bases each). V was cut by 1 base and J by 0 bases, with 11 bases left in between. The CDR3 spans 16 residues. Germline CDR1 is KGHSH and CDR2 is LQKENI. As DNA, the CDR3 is TGTGCCAGCTCACCACGAGGGGTGACTAGCACAGATACGCAGTATTTT. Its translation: CASSPRGVTSTDTQYF.

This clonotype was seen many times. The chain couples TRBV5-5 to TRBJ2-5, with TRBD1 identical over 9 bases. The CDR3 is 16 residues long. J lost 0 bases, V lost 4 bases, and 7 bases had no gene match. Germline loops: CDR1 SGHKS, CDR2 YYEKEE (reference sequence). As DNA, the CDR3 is TGTGCCAGCAGCCCCGGGACAGGGTTGTACCAAGAGACCCAGTACTTC. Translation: CASSPGTGLYQETQYF.